This T cell receptor beta chain is from a study of blood T cell repertoires in COVID-19. Study overall: COVID-19 samples, acute and convalescent, were from the United States, Italy and Spain. PBMCs, B-cell-depleted T cells, or T cells were the source of the cDNA or gDNA that made up the material.

All enrollees were about 18 to 90 years old and from under 25 US areas. Researchers sorted participants into cohorts using their self-reported clinical history. Profiled with immunoSEQ multiplex PCR; TCRdb holds only in-frame clones, not every one. The data show 250,000 or so clones, nearly 90% seen once. The CDR3 is 18 residues long. J lost 6 bases, V lost 3 bases, and 17 bases had no gene match. The germline V gene encodes CDR1 LGHNT and CDR2 FRNRAP. V is TRBV12-5 and J is TRBJ2-7; 10 bases match TRBD1. This TCR came from a man aged 25 to 40 who had recovered from COVID-19. The material sequenced was PBMCs or T cells enriched from blood (not recorded which). CDR3 sequence: CASGLLTSSGQGMFEQYF. For the CDR3, the DNA is TGTGCTAGTGGTTTACTAACCTCGTCGGGACAGGGGATGTTCGAGCAGTACTTC.